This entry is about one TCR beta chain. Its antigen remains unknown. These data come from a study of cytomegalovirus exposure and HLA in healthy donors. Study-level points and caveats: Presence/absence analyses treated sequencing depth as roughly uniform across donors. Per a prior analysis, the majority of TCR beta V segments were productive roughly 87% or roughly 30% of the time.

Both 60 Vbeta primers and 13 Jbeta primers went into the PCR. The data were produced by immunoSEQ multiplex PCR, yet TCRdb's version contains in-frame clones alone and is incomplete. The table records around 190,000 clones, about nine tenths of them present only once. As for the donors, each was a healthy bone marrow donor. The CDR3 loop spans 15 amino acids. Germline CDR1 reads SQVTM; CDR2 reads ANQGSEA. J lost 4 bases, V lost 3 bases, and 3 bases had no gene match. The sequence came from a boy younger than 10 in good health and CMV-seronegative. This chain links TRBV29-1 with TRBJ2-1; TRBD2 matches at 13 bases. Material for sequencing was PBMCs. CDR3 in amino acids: CSVDPLAGGYNEQFF. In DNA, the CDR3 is TGCAGCGTTGACCCACTAGCGGGAGGGTACAATGAGCAGTTCTTC.